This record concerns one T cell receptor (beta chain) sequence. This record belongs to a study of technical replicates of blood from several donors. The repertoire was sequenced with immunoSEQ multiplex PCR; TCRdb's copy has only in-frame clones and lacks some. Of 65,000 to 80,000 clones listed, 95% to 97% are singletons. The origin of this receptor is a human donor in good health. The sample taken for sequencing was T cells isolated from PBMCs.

This CDR3 is CASSFSVGEAETQYF. The CDR3 nucleotides read TGTGCCAGCAGCTTTTCGGTGGGAGAGGCGGAGACCCAGTACTTC. This chain uses TRBV7-2 with TRBJ2-5; D is possibly TRBD2 (5 bases). The germline CDR1 and CDR2 sequences are SGHTA and FQGNSA. The CDR3 contains 15 residues. V lost 3 bases, J lost 5 bases, and 16 bases lay in between.